The present T cell receptor (beta chain) was sequenced within a study of T cell clonotyping in hematopoietic cell transplantation. Study at large: Recipient samples before transplant were obtained post-cytoreduction.

Study-wide results and limits: Few recipient clonotypes overlapped donors; over 95% were de novo at given depth.

V dropped 4 bases and J dropped 2; count of bases not matched to a gene: 5. The CDR3 loop spans 14 amino acids. Germline V gene lookup returns CDR1 SGHKS and CDR2 YYEKEE (reference sequence). Using immunoSEQ multiplex PCR, the repertoire was profiled, and TCRdb retains in-frame clones only, with some absent. The data show some 10,000 clones, around 90% seen once. Remarks on this clone: Antigen: not known.

As to time point: recipient sample about 28 days before transplant, after cytoreduction. This clonotype was obtained from a woman aged 45-65 years with chronic myeloid leukemia. Some clones in this sample may be carry-over from other donors' samples. V gene TRBV5-5 combines with J gene TRBJ2-5, with 7 bases that match TRBD2. The material sequenced was peripheral blood mononuclear cells, taken before stem cell transplant. For the CDR3, the DNA is TGTGCCAGCAGCCTGCGGGAGTTGCAAGAGACCCAGTACTTC. Residues: CASSLRELQETQYF.